This T cell receptor beta chain comes out of a study of T cell responses to AZD1222 COVID-19 vaccine. On this clone: Its antigen remains unknown.

The junction had 8 bases not matched to a gene; V was cut back by 3 bases and J by 4 bases. The CDR3 totals 16 residues. Germline CDR1 and CDR2: KGHSH and LQKENI. TCRdb's copy holds only in-frame clones and misses some; the assay was immunoSEQ multiplex PCR. The sample carries 150,000 to 200,000 clones, approximately 92% recorded once. Whole-study findings and limits: Two AZD1222 doses significantly raised spike-specific TCR breadth and depth over controls. Clonal diversity was possibly underestimated, and white British individuals and females predominated among donors.

The chain is built from TRBV18 and TRBJ1-2; 10 bases agree with TRBD1. The material was peripheral blood, obtained on day 0 of AZD1222 vaccination. This receptor was obtained from an adult in good health. In DNA, the CDR3 is TGTGCCAGCTCACCTAATGACAGGGGGCTTGTCTATGGCTACACCTTC. Protein product: CASSPNDRGLVYGYTF.